This T cell receptor (beta chain) appears in the sequencing data of a study of T cells in Graves' hyperthyroidism and ophthalmopathy. Amplified regions were TCR beta CDR3 sequences from RNA transcripts. The TCR CDR3 first-round RT-PCR relied on the HTBI primer set. TCRdb re-called the multiplex PCR reads through MiXCR, storing one row per CDR3 protein. The sample comprises about 530,000 distinct CDR3 sequences, more than 15% of which are singletons, and under 20% rests with the top ten. 10 ml of fresh peripheral blood supplied the PBMCs. Per the germline V gene, CDR1 is MNHEY and CDR2 is SMNVEV (reference sequence). V was cut by 6 bases and J by 8 bases, with 13 bases left in between. The CDR3 is made up of 12 amino acids. This clonotype was picked up a small number of times.

Sequencing used blood. The sequence was collected from a woman aged 18-30 years with Graves' ophthalmopathy. The chain uses TRBV27 and TRBJ1-2; TRBD1 might be the D (5 bases). CDR3 DNA: TGTGCCAGCAGACCCGCAGGGAGAGGCTACACCTTC. Translating it yields CASRPAGRGYTF.